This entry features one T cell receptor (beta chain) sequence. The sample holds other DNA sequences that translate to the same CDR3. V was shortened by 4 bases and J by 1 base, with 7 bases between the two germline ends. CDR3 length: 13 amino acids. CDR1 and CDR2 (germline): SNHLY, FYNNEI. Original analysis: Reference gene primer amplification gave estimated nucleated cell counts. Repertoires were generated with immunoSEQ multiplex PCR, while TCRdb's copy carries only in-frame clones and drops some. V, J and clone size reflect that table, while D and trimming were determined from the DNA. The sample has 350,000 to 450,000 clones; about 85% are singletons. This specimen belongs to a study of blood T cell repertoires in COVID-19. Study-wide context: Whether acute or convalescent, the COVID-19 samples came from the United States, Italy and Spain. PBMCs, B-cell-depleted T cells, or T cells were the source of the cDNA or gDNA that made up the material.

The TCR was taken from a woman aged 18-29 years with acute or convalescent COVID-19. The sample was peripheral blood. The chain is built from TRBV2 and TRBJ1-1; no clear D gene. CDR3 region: CASSGRGNTEAFF. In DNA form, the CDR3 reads TGTGCCAGCAGTGGGCGAGGGAACACTGAAGCTTTCTTT.